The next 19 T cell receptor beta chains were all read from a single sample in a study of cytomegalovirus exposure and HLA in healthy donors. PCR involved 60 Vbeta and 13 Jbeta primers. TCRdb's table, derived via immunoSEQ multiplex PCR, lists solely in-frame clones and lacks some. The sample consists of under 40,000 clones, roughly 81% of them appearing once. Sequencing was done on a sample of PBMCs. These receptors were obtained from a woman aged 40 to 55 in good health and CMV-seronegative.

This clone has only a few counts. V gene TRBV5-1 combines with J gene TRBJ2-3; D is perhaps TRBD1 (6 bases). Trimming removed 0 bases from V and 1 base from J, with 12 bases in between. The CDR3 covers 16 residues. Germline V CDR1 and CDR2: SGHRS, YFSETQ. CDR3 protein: CASSLGRAGGTDTQYF. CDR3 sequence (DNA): TGCGCCAGCAGCTTGGGTCGGGCAGGGGGCACAGATACGCAGTATTTT.

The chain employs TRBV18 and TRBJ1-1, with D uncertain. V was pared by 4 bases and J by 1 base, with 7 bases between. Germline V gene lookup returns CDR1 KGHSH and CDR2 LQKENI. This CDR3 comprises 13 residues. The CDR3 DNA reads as TGTGCCAGCTCACGGGAGAGGAACACTGAAGCTTTCTTT. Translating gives CASSRERNTEAFF.

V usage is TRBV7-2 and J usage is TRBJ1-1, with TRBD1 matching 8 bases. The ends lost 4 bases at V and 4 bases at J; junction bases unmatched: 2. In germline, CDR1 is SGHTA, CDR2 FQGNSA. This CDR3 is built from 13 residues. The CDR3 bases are TGTGCCAGCAGCTATACAGGGGGCACTGAAGCTTTCTTT. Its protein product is CASSYTGGTEAFF.

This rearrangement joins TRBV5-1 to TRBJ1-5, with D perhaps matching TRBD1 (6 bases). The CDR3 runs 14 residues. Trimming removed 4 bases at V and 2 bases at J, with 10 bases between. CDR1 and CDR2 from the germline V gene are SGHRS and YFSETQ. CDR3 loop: CASSPDSRNQPQHF. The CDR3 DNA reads TGCGCCAGCAGCCCGGACAGCCGCAATCAGCCCCAGCATTTT.

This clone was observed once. The chain's CDR3 is CASSYSYREQPQHF. The CDR3 region has the DNA TGTGCCAGCAGTTACTCCTACAGGGAGCAGCCCCAGCATTTT. The gene calls are TRBV6-5 and TRBJ1-5; the D gene is possibly TRBD1 (6 bases). Per the germline V gene, CDR1 is MNHEY and CDR2 is SVGAGI. This CDR3 is 14 amino acids long. The V end was cut by 0 bases, the J end by 7 bases, with 10 bases between.

CDR3 coding DNA: TGTGCCAGCAGTCGGGGCCCGGGACAGGGTTACGAGCAGTACTTC. It specifies CASSRGPGQGYEQYF. V is TRBV27 and J is TRBJ2-7; TRBD1 agrees at 9 bases. CDR3 size: 15 residues. Germline trimming cut 5 bases from V and 4 bases from J; bases unmatched to any gene: 9. The germline gives CDR1 MNHEY, CDR2 SMNVEV (reference sequence).

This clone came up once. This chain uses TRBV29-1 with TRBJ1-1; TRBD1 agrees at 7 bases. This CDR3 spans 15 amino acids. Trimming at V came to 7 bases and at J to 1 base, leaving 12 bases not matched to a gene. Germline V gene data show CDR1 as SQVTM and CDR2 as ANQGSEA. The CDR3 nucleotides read TGCAGCGGCCAGGGGGTCGGGGGGGGGAACACTGAAGCTTTCTTT. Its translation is CSGQGVGGGNTEAFF.

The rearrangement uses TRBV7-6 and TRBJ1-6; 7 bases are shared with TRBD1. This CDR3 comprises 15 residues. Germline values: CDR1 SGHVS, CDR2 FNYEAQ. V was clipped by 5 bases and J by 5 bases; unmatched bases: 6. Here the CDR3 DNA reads TGTGCCAGCAGCAAAGACAGGGCCAATAATTCACCCCTCCACTTT. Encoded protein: CASSKDRANNSPLHF.

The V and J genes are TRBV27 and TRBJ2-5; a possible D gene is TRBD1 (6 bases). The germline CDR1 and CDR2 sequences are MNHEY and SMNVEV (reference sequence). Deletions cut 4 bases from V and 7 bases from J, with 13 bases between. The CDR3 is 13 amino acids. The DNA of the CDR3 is TGTGCCAGCAGTTGGGGCCCCAGGGGGACCCAGTACTTC. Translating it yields CASSWGPRGTQYF.

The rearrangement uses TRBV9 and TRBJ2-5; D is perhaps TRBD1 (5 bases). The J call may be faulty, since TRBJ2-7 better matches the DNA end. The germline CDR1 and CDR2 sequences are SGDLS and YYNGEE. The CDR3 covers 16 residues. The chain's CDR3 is CASSANTATGIYEQYF. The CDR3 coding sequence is TGTGCCAGCAGCGCCAATACGGCCACAGGCATCTACGAGCAGTACTTC.

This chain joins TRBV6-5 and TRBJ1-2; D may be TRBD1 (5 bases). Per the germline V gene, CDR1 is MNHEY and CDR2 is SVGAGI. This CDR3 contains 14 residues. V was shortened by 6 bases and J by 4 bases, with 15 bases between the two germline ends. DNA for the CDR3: TGTGCCAGCAGCTATTACGGGGGGGTCTATGGCTACACCTTC. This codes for CASSYYGGVYGYTF.

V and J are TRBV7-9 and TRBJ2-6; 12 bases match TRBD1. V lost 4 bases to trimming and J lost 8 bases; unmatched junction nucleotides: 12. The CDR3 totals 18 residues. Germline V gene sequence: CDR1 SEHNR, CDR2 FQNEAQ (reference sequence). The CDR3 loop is CASSSSGTGGKATNVLTF. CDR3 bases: TGTGCCAGCAGCTCATCCGGGACAGGGGGCAAAGCTACCAACGTCCTGACTTTC.

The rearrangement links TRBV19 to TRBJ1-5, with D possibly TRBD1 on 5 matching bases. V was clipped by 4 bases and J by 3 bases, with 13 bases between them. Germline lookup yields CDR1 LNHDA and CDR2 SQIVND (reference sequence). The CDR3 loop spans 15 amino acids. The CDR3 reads CASSTRTRLNQPQHF. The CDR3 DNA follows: TGTGCCAGTAGTACCAGGACAAGGCTCAATCAGCCCCAGCATTTT.

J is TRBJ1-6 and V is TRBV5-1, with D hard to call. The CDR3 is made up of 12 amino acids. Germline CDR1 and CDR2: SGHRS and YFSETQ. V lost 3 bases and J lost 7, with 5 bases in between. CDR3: CASSSENSPLHF. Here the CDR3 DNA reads TGCGCCAGCAGCTCGGAGAATTCACCCCTCCACTTT.

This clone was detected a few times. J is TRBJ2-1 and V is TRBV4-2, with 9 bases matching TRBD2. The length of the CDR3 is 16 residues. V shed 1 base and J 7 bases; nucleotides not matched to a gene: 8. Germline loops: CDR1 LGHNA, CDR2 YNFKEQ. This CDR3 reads CASSQGSGGLGNEQFF. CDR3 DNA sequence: TGTGCCAGCAGCCAAGGTAGCGGGGGCTTGGGGAATGAGCAGTTCTTC.

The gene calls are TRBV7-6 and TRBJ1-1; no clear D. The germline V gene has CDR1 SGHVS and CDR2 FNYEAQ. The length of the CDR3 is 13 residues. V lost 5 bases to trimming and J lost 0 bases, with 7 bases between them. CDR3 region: CASSIRMNTEAFF. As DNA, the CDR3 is TGTGCCAGCAGCATTAGAATGAACACTGAAGCTTTCTTT.

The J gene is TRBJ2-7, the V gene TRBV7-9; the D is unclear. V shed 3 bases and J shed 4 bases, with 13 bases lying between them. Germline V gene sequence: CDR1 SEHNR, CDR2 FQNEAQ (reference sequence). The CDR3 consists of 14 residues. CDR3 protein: CASSFTGDLYEQYF. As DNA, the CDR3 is TGTGCCAGCAGCTTTACCGGCGACTTATACGAGCAGTACTTC.

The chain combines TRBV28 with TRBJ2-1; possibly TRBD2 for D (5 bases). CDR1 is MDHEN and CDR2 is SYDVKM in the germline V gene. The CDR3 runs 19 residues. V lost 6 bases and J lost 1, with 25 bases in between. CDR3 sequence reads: CASSSTRLAIVRSYNEQFF. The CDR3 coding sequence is TGTGCCAGCAGCTCAACCCGGCTAGCCATAGTCCGTTCCTACAATGAGCAGTTCTTC.

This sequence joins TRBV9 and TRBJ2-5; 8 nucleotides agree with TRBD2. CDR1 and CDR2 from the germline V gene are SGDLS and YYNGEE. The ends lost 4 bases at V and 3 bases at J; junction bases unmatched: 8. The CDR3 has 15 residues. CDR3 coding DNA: TGTGCCAGCAGCCAGGTAGTAGCGGGAAAAGAGACCCAGTACTTC. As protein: CASSQVVAGKETQYF.